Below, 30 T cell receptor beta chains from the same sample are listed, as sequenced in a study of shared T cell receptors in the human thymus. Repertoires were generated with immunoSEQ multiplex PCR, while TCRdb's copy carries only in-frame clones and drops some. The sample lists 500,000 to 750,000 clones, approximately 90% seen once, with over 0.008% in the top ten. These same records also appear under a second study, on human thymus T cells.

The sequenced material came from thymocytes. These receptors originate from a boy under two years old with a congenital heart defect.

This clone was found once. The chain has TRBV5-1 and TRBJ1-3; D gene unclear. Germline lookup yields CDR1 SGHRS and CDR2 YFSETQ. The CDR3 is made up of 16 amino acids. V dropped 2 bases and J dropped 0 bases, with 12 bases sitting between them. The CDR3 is CASSFDSLGSGNTIYF. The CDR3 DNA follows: TGCGCCAGCAGCTTCGATTCCCTCGGCTCTGGAAACACCATATATTTT. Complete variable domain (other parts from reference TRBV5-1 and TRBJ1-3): KAGVTQTPRYLIKTRGQQVTLSCSPISGHRSVSWYQQTPGQGLQFLFEYFSETQRNKGNFPGRFSGRQFSNSRSEMNVSTLELGDSALYLCASSFDSLGSGNTIYFGEGSWLTVV.

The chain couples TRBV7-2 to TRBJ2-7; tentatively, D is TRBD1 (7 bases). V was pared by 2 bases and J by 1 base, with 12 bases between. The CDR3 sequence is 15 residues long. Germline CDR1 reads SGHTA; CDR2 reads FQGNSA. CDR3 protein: CASSLRSGGSYEQYF. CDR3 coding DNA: TGTGCCAGCAGCTTAAGGTCAGGGGGGTCCTACGAGCAGTACTTC.

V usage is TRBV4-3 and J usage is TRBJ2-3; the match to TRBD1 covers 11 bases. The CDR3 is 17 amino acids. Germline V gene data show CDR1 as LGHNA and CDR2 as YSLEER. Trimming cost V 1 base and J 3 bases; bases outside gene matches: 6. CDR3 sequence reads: CASSQVWGTGGTDTQYF. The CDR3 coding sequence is TGCGCCAGCAGCCAAGTATGGGGGACAGGGGGGACAGATACGCAGTATTTT.

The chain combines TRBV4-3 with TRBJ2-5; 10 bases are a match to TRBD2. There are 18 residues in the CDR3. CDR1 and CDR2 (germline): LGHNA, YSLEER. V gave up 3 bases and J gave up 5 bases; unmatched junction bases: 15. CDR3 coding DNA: TGCGCCAGCAGCCAGATACACCCCTCAGGGACTAGCGAGGAGACCCAGTACTTC. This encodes CASSQIHPSGTSEETQYF.

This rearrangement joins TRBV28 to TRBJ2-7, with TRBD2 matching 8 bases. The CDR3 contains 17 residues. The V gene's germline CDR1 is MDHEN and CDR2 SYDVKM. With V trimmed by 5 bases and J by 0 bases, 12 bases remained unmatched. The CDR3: CASSPRILAESSYEQYF. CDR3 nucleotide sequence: TGTGCCAGCAGTCCCCGAATACTAGCGGAGAGCTCCTACGAGCAGTACTTC.

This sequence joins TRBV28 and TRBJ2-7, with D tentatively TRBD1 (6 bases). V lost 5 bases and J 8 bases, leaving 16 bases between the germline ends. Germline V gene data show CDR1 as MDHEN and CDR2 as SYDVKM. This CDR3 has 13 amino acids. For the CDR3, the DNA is TGTGCCAGCAGTCCCCTAAACCGGGACAAGCAGTACTTC. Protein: CASSPLNRDKQYF. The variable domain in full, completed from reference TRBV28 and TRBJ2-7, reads DVKVTQSSRYLVKRTGEKVFLECVQDMDHENMFWYRQDPGLGLRLIYFSYDVKMKEKGDIPEGYSVSREKKERFSLILESASTNQTSMYLCASSPLNRDKQYFGPGTRLTVT.

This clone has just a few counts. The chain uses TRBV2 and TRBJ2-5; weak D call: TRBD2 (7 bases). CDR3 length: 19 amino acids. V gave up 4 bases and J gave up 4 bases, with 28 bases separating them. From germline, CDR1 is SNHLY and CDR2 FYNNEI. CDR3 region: CASSGGQGSGTERRETQYF. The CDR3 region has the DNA TGTGCCAGCAGTGGGGGGCAGGGCAGCGGGACGGAACGGCGAGAGACCCAGTACTTC. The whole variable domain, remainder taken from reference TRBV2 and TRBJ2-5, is EPEVTQTPSHQVTQMGQEVILRCVPISNHLYFYWYRQILGQKVEFLVSFYNNEISEKSEIFDDQFSVERPDGSNFTLKIRSTKLEDSAMYFCASSGGQGSGTERRETQYFGPGTRLLVL.

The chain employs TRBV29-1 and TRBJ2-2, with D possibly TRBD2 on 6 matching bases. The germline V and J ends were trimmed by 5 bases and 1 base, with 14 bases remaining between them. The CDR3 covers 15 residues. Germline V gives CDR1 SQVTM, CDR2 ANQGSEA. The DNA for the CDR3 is TGCAGCGTTTTCCACCGGGACTTGAACACCGGGGAGCTGTTTTTT. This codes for CSVFHRDLNTGELFF.

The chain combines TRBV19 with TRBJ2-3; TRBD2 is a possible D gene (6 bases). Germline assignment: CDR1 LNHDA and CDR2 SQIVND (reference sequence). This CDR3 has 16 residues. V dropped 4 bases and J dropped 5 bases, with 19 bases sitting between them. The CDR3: CASSSVPSACKDTQYF. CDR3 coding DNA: TGTGCCAGTAGTAGTGTCCCTAGCGCATGCAAAGATACGCAGTATTTT. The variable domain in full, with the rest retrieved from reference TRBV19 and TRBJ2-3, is DGGITQSPKYLFRKEGQNVTLSCEQNLNHDAMYWYRQDPGQGLRLIYYSQIVNDFQKGDIAEGYSVSREKKESFPLTVTSAQKNPTAFYLCASSSVPSACKDTQYFGPGTRLTVL.

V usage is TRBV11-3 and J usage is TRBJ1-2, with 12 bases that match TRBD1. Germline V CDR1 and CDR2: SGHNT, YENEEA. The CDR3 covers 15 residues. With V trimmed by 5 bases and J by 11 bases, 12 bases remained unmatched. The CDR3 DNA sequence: TGTGCCAGCAGCAGCCGGGACAGGGGGCCCCTCGTTTACACCTTC. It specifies CASSSRDRGPLVYTF. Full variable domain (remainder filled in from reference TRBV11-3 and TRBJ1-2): EAGVVQSPRYKIIEKKQPVAFWCNPISGHNTLYWYLQNLGQGPELLIRYENEEAVDDSQLPKDRFSAERLKGVDSTLKIQPAELGDSAVYLCASSSRDRGPLVYTFGSGTRLTVV.

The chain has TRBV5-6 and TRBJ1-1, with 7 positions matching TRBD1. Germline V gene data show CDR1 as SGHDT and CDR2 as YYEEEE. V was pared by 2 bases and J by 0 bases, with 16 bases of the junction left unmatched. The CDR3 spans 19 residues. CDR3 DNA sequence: TGTGCCAGCAGCTTAGATAGGGGGCTGGGGGGATGGATGAACACTGAAGCTTTCTTT. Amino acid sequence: CASSLDRGLGGWMNTEAFF.

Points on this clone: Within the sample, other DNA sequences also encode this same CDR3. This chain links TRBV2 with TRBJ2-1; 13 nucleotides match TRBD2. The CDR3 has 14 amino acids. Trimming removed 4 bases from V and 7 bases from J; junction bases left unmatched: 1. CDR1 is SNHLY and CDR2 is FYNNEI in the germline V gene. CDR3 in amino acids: CASSGLAGGNEQFF. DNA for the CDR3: TGTGCCAGCAGTGGACTAGCGGGAGGTAATGAGCAGTTCTTC.

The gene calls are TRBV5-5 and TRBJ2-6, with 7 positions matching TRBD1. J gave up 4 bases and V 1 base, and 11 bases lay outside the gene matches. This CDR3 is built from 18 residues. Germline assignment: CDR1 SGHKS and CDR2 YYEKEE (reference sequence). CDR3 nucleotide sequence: TGTGCCAGCAGCTTGACAGGGGCATATCTCAGCGGGGCCAACGTCCTGACTTTC. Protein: CASSLTGAYLSGANVLTF.

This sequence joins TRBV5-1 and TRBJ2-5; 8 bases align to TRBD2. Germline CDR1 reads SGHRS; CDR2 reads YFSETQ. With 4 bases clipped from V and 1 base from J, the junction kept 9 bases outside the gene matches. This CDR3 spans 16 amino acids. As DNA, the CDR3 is TGCGCCAGCAGCCCCCACGGTGCGGGAGGCCAAGAGACCCAGTACTTC. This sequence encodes CASSPHGAGGQETQYF. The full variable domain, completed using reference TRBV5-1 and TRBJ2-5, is KAGVTQTPRYLIKTRGQQVTLSCSPISGHRSVSWYQQTPGQGLQFLFEYFSETQRNKGNFPGRFSGRQFSNSRSEMNVSTLELGDSALYLCASSPHGAGGQETQYFGPGTRLLVL.

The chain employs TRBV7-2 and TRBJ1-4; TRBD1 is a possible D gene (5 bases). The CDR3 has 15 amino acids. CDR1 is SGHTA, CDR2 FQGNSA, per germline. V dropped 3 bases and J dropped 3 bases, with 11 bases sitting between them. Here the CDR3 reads CASSFLTGANEKLFF. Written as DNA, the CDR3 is TGTGCCAGCAGCTTCTTGACGGGGGCTAATGAAAAACTGTTTTTT.

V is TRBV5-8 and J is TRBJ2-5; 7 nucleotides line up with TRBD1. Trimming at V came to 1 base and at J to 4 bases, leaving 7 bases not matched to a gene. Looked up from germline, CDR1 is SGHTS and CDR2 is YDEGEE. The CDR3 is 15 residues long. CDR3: CASSLQGQPPETQYF. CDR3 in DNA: TGTGCCAGCAGCTTGCAGGGACAGCCCCCAGAGACCCAGTACTTC.

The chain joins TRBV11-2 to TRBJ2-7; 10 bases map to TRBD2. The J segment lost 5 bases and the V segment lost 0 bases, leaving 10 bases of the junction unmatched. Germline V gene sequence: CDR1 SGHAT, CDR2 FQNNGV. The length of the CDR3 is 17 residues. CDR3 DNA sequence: TGTGCCAGCAGCTTAGATCACAGAGCGGGAGGGAAGCACGAGCAGTACTTC. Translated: CASSLDHRAGGKHEQYF.

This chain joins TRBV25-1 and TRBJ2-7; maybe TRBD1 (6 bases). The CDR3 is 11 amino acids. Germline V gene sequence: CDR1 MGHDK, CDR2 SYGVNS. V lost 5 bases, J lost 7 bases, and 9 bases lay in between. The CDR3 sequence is CASSTGSEQYF. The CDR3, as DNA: TGTGCCAGCAGTACAGGGTCTGAGCAGTACTTC.

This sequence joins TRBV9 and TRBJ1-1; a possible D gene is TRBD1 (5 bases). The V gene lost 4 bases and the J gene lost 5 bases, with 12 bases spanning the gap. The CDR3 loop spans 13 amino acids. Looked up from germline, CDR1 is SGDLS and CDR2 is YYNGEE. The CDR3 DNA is TGTGCCAGCAGCCGGGGGGAGTTGACTGAAGCTTTCTTT. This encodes CASSRGELTEAFF.

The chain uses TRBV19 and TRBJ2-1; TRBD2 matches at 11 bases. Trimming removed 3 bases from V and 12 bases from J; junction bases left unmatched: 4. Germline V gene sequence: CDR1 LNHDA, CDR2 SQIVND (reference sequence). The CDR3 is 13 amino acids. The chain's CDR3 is CASSMRGTSGQFF. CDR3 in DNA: TGTGCCAGTAGTATGCGGGGGACTAGCGGGCAGTTCTTC.

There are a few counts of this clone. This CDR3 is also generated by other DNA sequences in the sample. As DNA, the CDR3 is TGCGCCAGCAGCTTGGGAGCGGGCCCCAGCTACAATGAGCAGTTCTTC. Translated, it gives CASSLGAGPSYNEQFF. The J gene is TRBJ2-1, the V gene TRBV5-1; tentatively, D is TRBD2 (6 bases). V was clipped by 0 bases and J by 3 bases, with 13 bases between them. Germline values: CDR1 SGHRS, CDR2 YFSETQ. The CDR3 spans 16 residues.

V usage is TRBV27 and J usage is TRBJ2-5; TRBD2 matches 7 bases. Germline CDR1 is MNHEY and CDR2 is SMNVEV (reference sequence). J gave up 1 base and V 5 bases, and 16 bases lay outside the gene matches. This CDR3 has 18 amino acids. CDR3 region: CASSPAPGRESFQETQYF. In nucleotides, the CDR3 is TGTGCCAGCAGTCCCGCCCCCGGGCGGGAGTCTTTCCAAGAGACCCAGTACTTC.

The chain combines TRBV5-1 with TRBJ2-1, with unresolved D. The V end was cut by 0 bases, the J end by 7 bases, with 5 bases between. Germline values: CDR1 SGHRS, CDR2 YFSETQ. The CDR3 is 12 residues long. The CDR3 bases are TGCGCCAGCAGCTTGGCAGCGAATGAGCAGTTCTTC. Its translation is CASSLAANEQFF. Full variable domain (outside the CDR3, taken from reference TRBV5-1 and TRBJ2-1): KAGVTQTPRYLIKTRGQQVTLSCSPISGHRSVSWYQQTPGQGLQFLFEYFSETQRNKGNFPGRFSGRQFSNSRSEMNVSTLELGDSALYLCASSLAANEQFFGPGTRLTVL.

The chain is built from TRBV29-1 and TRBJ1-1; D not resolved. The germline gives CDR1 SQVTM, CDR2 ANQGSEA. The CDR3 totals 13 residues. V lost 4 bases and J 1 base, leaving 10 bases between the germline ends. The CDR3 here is CSVALGSNTEAFF. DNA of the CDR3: TGCAGCGTTGCCCTCGGGTCGAACACTGAAGCTTTCTTT. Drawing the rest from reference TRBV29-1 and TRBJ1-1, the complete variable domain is SAVISQKPSRDICQRGTSLTIQCQVDSQVTMMFWYRQQPGQSLTLIATANQGSEATYESGFVIDKFPISRPNLTFSTLTVSNMSPEDSSIYLCSVALGSNTEAFFGQGTRLTVV.

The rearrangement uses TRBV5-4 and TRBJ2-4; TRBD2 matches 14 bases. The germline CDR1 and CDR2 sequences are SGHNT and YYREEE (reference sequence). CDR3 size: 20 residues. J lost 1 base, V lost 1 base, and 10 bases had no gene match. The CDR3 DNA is TGTGCCAGCAGCTTGTGCCGGACTAGCGGGAGGTTTGGGGCCAAAAACATTCAGTACTTC. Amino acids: CASSLCRTSGRFGAKNIQYF.

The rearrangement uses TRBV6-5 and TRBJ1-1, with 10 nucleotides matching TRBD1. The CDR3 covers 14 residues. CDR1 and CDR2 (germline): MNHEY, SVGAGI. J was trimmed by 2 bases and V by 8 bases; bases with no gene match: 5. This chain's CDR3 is CASGQGGANTEAFF. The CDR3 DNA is TGTGCCAGCGGACAGGGGGGGGCTAACACTGAAGCTTTCTTT.

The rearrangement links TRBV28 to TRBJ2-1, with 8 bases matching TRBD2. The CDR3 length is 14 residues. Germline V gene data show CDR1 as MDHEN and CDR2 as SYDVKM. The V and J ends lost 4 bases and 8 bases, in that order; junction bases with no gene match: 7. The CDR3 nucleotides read TGTGCCAGCAGTTCCCTCGGGGGGGAGTATGAGCAGTTCTTC. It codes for CASSSLGGEYEQFF.

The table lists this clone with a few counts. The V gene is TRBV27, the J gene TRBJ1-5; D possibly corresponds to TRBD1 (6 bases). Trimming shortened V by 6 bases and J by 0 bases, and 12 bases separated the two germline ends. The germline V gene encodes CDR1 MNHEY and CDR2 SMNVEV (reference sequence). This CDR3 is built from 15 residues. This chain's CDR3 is CASRDSPNSNQPQHF. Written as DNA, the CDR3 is TGTGCCAGCAGGGACAGCCCGAATAGCAATCAGCCCCAGCATTTT.

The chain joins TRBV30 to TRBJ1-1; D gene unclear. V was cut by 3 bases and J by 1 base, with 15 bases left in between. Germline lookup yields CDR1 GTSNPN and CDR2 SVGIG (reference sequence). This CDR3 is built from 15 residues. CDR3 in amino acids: CAWRRHPSWNTEAFF. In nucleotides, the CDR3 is TGTGCCTGGAGAAGACATCCTTCATGGAACACTGAAGCTTTCTTT.

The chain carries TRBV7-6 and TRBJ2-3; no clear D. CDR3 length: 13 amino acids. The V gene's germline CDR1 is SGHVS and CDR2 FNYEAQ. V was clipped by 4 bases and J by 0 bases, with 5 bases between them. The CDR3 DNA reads TGTGCCAGCAGCTCTGTCAGCACAGATACGCAGTATTTT. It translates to CASSSVSTDTQYF. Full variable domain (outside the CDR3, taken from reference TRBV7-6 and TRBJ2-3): GAGVSQSPRYKVTKRGQDVALRCDPISGHVSLYWYRQALGQGPEFLTYFNYEAQQDKSGLPNDRFSAERPEGSISTLTIQRTEQRDSAMYRCASSSVSTDTQYFGPGTRLTVL.